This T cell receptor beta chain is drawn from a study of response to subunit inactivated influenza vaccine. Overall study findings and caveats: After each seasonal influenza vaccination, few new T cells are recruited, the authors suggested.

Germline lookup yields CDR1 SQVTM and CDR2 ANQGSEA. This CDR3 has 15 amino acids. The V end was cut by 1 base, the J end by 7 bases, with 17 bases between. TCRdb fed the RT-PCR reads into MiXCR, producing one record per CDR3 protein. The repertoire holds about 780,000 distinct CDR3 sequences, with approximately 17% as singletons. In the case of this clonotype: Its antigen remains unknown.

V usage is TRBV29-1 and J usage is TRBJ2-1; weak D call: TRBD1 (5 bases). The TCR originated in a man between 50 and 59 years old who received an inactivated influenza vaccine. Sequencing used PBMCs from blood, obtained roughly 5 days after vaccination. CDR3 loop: CSVEVGHGAHNEQFF. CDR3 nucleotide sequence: TGCAGCGTTGAAGTTGGACACGGTGCCCATAATGAGCAGTTCTTC.